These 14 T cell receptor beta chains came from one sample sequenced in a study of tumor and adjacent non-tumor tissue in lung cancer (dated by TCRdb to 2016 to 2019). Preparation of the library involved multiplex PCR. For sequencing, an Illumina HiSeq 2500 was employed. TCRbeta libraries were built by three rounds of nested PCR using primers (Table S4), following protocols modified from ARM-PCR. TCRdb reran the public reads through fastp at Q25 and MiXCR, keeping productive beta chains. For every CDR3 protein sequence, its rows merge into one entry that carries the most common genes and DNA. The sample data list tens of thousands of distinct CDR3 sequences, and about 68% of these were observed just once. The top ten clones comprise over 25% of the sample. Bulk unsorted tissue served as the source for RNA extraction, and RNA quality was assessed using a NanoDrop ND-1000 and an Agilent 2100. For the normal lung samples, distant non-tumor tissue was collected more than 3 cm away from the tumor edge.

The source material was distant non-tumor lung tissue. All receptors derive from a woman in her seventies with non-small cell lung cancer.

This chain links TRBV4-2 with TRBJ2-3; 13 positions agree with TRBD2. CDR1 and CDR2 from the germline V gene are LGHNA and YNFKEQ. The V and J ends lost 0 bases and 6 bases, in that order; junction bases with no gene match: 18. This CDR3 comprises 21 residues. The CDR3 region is CASSQEWTSGRKGAFLDTQYF. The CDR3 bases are TGTGCCAGCAGCCAAGAGTGGACTAGCGGGAGAAAGGGTGCCTTTCTCGATACGCAGTATTTT.

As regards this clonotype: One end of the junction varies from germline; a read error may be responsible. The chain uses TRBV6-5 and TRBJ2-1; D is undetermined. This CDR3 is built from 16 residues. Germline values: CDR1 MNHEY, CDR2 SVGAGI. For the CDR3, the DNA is TGTGCCAGCAGTTACTCTCCACGCTTACTGCCCAATGGGCAGTTCTTC. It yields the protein CASSYSPRLLPNGQFF.

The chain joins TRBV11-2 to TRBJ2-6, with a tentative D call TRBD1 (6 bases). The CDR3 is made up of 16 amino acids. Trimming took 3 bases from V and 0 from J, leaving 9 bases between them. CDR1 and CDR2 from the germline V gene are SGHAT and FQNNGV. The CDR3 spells CASSLGQHSGANVLTF. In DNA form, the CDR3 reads TGTGCCAGCAGCTTGGGACAACACTCTGGGGCCAACGTCCTGACTTTC.

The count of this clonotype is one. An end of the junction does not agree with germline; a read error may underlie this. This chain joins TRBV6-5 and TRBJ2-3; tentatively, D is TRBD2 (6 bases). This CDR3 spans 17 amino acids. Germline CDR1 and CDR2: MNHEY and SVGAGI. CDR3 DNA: TGTGCCAGCAGTTACTCTGGAGGGACTCACTATCCGGATACGCGGTATTTT. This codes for CASSYSGGTHYPDTRYF.

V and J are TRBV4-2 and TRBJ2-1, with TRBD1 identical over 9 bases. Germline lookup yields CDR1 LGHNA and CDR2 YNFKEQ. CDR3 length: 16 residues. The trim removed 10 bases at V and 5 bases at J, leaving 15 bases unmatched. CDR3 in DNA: TGTGCCAATAGCCATGGAACAGGGGGCACCGACAATGAGCAGTTCTTC. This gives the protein CANSHGTGGTDNEQFF.

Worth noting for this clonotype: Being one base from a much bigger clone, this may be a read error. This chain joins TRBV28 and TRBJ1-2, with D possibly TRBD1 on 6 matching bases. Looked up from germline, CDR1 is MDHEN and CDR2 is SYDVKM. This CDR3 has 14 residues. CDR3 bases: TGTGCCAGCAGCCCAGGGGACTCCAACTATTGCTACACCTTC. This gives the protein CASSPGDSNYCYTF.

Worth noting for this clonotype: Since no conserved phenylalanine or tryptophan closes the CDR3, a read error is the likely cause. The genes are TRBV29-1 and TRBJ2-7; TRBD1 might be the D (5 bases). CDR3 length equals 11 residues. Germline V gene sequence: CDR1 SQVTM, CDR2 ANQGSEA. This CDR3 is CSVGTGYVQYL. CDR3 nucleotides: TGCAGCGTTGGCACAGGCTACGTGCAGTACCTC.

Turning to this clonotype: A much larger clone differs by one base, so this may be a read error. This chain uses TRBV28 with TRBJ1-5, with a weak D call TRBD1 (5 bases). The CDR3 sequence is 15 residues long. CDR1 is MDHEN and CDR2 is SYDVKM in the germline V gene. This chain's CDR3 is CASRTWGGSNRPQHF. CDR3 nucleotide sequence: TGTGCCAGCAGAACTTGGGGGGGTAGCAATCGGCCCCAGCATTTT. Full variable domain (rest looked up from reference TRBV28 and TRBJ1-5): DVKVTQSSRYLVKRTGEKVFLECVQDMDHENMFWYRQDPGLGLRLIYFSYDVKMKEKGDIPEGYSVSREKKERFSLILESASTNQTSMYLCASRTWGGSNRPQHFGDGTRLSIL.

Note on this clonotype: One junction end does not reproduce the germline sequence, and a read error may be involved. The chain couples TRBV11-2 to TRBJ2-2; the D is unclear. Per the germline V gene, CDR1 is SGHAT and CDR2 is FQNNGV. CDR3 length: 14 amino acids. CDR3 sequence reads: CVSSYSRNSGELFF. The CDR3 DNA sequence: TGTGTCAGCAGCTACTCCAGGAACTCCGGGGAGCTGTTTTTT.

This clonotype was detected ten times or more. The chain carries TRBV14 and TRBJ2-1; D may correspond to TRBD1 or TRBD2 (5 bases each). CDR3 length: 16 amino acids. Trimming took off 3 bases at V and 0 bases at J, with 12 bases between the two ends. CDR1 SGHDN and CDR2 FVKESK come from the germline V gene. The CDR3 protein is CASSHEGWSSYNEQFF. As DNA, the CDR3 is TGTGCCAGCAGCCATGAGGGGTGGAGCTCCTACAATGAGCAGTTCTTC.

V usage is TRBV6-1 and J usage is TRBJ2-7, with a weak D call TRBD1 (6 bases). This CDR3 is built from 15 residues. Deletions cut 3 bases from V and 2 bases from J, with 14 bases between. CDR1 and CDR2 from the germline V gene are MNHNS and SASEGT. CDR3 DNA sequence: TGTGCCAGCAGTGAGGGAACAGGGAGCCCCTACGAGCAGTACTTC. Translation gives CASSEGTGSPYEQYF.

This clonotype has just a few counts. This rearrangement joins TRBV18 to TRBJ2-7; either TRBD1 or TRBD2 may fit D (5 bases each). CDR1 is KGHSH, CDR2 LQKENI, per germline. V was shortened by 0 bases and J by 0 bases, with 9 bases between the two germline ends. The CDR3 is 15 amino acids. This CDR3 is CASSPPGPTSYEQYF. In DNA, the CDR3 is TGTGCCAGCTCACCACCGGGACCAACCTCCTACGAGCAGTACTTC.

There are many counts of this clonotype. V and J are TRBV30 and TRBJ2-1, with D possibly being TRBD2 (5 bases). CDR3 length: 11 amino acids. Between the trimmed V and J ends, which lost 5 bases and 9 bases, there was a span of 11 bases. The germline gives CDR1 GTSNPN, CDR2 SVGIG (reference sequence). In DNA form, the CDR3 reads TGTGCCTGGGTCGATCGGGGTGAGCAGTTCTTC. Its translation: CAWVDRGEQFF. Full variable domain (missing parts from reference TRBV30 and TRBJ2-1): SQTIHQWPATLVQPVGSPLSLECTVEGTSNPNLYWYRQAAGRGLQLLFYSVGIGQISSEVPQNLSASRPQDRQFILSSKKLLLSDSGFYLCAWVDRGEQFFGPGTRLTVL.

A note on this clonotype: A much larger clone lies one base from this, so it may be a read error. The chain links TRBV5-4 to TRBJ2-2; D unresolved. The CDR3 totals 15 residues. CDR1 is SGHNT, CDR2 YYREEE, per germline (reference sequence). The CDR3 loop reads CASGLGPTVAGELFF. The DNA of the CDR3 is TGTGCCAGCGGCTTGGGTCCTACTGTCGCCGGGGAGCTGTTTTTT.